The following is a TCR beta chain sequence with its context. Its antigen is not known. Using unique molecular identifiers, the investigators prepared the TCRbeta library. TCRdb reanalysed the PCR reads using MiXCR and keeps one entry per CDR3 protein. The sample holds 40,000 to 60,000 distinct CDR3 sequences, around a tenth seen once. The CDR3 loop spans 17 amino acids. From germline, CDR1 is SGDLS and CDR2 YYNGEE. J lost 7 bases, V lost 2 bases, and 11 bases had no gene match. These data belong to a study of T-cell reconstitution after alpha-beta-depleted transplantation in children. Overall study findings and caveats: Surviving recipient T cells and intrathymic progenitors accounted for some patients' high TCRbeta diversity at day 60. Among T cells one year after transplant, newly produced cells accounted for most counts and diversity. It was reported that alpha-beta T cells came from several hundred expanded graft clones (about two months after transplant).

The TCR originated in a male patient under 10 years old who had a stem cell transplant for chronic granulomatous disease, so the T cells may come from the graft donor. Material: PBMCs, mostly from graft donor cells, obtained 60 days after TCRalphabeta/CD19-depleted stem cell transplant. This chain joins TRBV9 and TRBJ2-2; 10 nucleotides align to TRBD2. The CDR3 reads CASSVSSGRAYGGELFF. For the CDR3, the DNA is TGTGCCAGCAGCGTTTCGAGCGGGAGGGCCTACGGCGGGGAGCTGTTTTTT.